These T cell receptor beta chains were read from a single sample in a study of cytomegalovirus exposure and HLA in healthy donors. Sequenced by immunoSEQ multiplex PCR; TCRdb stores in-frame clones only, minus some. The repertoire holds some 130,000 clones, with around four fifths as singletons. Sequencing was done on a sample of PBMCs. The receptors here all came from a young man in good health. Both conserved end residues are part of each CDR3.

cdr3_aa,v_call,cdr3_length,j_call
CASSESGGGRASDTQYF,TRBV25-1,17,TRBJ2-3
CASSPLGGMGETQYF,TRBV7-2,15,TRBJ2-5
CATAGGKTYNSPLHF,TRBV6-1,15,TRBJ1-6
CASRAGWQDTDTQYF,TRBV7-8,15,TRBJ2-3
CASSTGTSYNEQFF,TRBV5-6,14,TRBJ2-1
CASIPSRGQYNYGYTF,TRBV21-1,16,TRBJ1-2
CASSLGLAGAQETQYF,TRBV7-9,16,TRBJ2-5
CASRSPTGPYGYTF,TRBV28,14,TRBJ1-2
CAWQREEETQYF,TRBV30,12,TRBJ2-5
CASSLGLAGTYEQYF,TRBV7-2,15,TRBJ2-7
CASSRQGGAGGYTF,TRBV19,14,TRBJ1-2
CASSSLAGSLEQYF,TRBV7-9,14,TRBJ2-7
CASSFRAVAATYNEQFF,TRBV7-9,17,TRBJ2-1
CASSQDTGVREQYF,TRBV4-1,14,TRBJ2-7
CASSPGIRIWTSGSYEQYF,TRBV18,19,TRBJ2-7
CASSLSRADTQYF,TRBV27,13,TRBJ2-3
CASSPRPRGSTDTQYF,TRBV18,16,TRBJ2-3
CASTLTASSGNTIYF,TRBV6-1,15,TRBJ1-3
CARSGLAGKSQSGNEQFF,TRBV19,18,TRBJ2-1
CASSPTGLAGAGANVLTF,TRBV5-1,18,TRBJ2-6
CASSRSRGFSDQPQHF,TRBV7-9,16,TRBJ1-5
CATSKGQGIEKLFF,TRBV15,14,TRBJ1-4
CASSPLGGDEQYF,TRBV18,13,TRBJ2-7
CASRAGGGSYEQYF,TRBV7-9,14,TRBJ2-7
CASSQDRDTQYF,TRBV4-1,12,TRBJ2-3
CASSLVGGLNNEQFF,TRBV7-2,15,TRBJ2-1
CASPSQGKGETQYF,TRBV19,14,TRBJ2-5